What follows is one T cell receptor beta chain and its context. Its antigen is not identified. This sample stems from a study of type 1 and type 2 diabetes patients. Study-level information: Samples came from type 1 diabetic, type 2 diabetic or nondiabetic people, recruited in China. Study observations and caveats: Type 2 diabetes repertoires were more diverse than type 1 diabetes repertoires. V and J gene usage correlated at roughly 0.97 between type 2 diabetes and control samples.

Amplification started from genomic DNA. A primer set of 30 forward and 13 reverse primers amplified the CDR3. MiXCR, run by TCRdb on the multiplex PCR reads, gives a single entry per CDR3 protein. The data hold under 300,000 distinct CDR3 sequences, with more than 45% observed a single time. Sequenced sample: peripheral blood mononuclear cells (PBMCs). The receptor was derived from a man in his late teens or twenties with type 2 diabetes.

CDR3 protein: CASSLVVVGGATDTQYF. DNA for the CDR3: TGTGCCAGCAGTTTGGTAGTGGTAGGGGGCGCGACAGATACGCAGTATTTT. The chain links TRBV27 to TRBJ2-3; TRBD1 aligns across 7 bases. Germline V lookup: CDR1 MNHEY, CDR2 SMNVEV (reference sequence). The CDR3 is 17 amino acids. J lost 3 bases, V lost 3 bases, and 12 bases had no gene match.